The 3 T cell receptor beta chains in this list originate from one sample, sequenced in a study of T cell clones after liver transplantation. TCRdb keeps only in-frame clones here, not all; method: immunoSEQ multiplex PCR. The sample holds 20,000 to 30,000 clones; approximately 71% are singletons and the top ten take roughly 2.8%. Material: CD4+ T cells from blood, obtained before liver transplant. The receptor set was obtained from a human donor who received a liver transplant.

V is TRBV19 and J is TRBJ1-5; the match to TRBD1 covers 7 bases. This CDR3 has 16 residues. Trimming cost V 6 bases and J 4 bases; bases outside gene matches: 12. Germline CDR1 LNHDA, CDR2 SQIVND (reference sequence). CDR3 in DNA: TGTGCCAGTAGGGAACAGGGGAGCGTTGGGAATCAGCCCCAGCATTTT. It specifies CASREQGSVGNQPQHF.

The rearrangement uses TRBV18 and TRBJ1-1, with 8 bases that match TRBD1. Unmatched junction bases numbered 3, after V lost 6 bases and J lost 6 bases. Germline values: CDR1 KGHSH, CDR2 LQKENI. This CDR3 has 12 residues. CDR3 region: CASSLQGAEAFF. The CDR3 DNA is TGTGCCAGCTCGCTACAGGGGGCTGAAGCTTTCTTT.

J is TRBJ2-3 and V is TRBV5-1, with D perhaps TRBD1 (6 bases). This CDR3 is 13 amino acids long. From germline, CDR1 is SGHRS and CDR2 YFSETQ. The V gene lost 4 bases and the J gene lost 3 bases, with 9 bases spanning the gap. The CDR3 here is CASSVDSTDTQYF. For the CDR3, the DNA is TGCGCCAGCAGCGTGGACAGTACAGATACGCAGTATTTT.